This T cell receptor (beta chain) was captured in a study of spatial heterogeneity in lung cancer. Study overall: Sequence detection consistently recorded a greater number of beta-chain than alpha-chain sequences. As counted in raw reads, each unique TCR and UMI combination appeared more than ten times on average. Study results and limitations: Expanded tumor TCRs that were ubiquitous appeared in blood more at resection than follow-up.

Documented time point: sample taken at primary tumor resection. TCRs were sequenced from unsorted whole RNA of tumor, nontumor lung or PBMC. Every TCR cDNA molecule bore its own unique molecular identifier. TCRdb re-analysed the 5' RACE reads in MiXCR, keeping a single row per CDR3 protein. The table lists tens of thousands of distinct CDR3 sequences, about an eighth of them singletons, with over 5.5% in the top ten. Only a few counts were recorded for this clonotype. Its matching antigen is unknown. The starting material was PBMCs, obtained at surgery. The source is a male donor with early-stage non-small cell lung cancer.

As DNA, the CDR3 is TGTGCCAGCAGTGACCCATTTGGGGGAGGAGAGACCCAGTACTTC. Residues: CASSDPFGGGETQYF. The chain recombines TRBV6-5 with TRBJ2-5, with TRBD2 as a possible D gene (6 bases). CDR1 MNHEY and CDR2 SVGAGI come from the germline V gene. This CDR3 region has 15 residues. Trimming pared 5 bases from V and 4 bases from J, leaving 17 bases between.